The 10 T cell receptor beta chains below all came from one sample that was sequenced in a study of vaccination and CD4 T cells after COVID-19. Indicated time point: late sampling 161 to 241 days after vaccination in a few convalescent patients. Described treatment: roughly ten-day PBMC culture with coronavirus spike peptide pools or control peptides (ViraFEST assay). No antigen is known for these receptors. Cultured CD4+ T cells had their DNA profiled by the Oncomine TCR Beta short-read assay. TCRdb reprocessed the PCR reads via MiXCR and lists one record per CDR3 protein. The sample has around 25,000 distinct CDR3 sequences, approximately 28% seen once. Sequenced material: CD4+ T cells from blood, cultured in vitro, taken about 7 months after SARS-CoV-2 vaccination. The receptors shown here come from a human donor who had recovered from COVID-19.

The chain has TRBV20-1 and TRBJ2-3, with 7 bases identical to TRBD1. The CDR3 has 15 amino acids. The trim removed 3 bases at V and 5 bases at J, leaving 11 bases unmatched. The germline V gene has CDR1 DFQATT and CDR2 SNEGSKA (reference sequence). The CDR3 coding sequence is TGCAGTGCTAGTCTTATCGACAGGGTAGAAGATACGCAGTATTTT. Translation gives CSASLIDRVEDTQYF.

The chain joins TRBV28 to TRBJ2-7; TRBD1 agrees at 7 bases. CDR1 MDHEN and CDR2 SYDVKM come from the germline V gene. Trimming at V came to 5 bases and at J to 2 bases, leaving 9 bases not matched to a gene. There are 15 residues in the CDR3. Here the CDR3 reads CASSGPSQGAYEQYF. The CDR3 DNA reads TGTGCCAGCAGTGGACCGAGCCAGGGGGCCTACGAGCAGTACTTC.

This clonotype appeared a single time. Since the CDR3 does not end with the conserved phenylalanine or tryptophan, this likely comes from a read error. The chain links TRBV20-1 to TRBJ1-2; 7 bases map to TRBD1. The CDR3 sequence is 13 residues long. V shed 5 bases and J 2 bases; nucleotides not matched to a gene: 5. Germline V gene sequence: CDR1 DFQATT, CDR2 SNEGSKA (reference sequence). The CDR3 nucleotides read TGCAGTGCTCCGGACAGGTCCAACTATGGCTACACCCTC. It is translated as CSAPDRSNYGYTL.

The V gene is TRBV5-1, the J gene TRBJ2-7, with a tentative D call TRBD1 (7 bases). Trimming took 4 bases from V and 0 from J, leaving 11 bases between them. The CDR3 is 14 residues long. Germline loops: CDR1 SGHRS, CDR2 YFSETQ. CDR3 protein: CASSAGQLSYEQYF. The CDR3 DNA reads TGCGCCAGCAGCGCGGGACAGCTCTCCTACGAGCAGTACTTC.

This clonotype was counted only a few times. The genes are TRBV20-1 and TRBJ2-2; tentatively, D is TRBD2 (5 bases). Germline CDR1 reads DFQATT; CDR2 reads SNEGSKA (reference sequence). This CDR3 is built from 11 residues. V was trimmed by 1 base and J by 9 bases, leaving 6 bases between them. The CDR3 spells CSARASRELFF. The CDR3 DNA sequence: TGCAGTGCTAGAGCTAGCCGGGAGCTGTTTTTT.

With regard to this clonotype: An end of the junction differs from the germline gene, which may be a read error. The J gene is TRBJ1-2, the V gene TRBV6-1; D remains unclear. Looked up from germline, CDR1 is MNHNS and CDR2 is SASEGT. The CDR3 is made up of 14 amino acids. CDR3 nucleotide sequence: TGTGCCAGCAGTGAATCGGACCAAAACTATGGCTCCACCTTC. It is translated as CASSESDQNYGSTF.

CDR3 residues: CASSNYDSEGDEQFF. DNA for the CDR3: TGTGCCAGCAGCAACTATGACTCGGAAGGCGATGAGCAGTTCTTC. The chain joins TRBV21-1 to TRBJ2-1. TRBV21-1 is deemed a pseudogene. The CDR3 spans 15 residues.

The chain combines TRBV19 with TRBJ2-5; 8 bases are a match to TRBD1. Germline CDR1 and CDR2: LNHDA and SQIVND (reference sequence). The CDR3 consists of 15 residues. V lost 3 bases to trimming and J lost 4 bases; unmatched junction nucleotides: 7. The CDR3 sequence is CASSISPGQGETQYF. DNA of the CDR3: TGTGCCAGTAGTATCTCCCCTGGACAGGGAGAGACCCAGTACTTC.

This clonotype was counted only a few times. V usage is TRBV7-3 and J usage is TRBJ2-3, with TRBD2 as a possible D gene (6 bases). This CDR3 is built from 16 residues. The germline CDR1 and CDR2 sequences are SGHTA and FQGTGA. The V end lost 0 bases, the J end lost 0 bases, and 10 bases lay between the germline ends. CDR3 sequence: CASSLTGGGSTDTQYF. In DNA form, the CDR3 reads TGTGCCAGCAGCTTAACCGGCGGAGGGAGCACAGATACGCAGTATTTT.

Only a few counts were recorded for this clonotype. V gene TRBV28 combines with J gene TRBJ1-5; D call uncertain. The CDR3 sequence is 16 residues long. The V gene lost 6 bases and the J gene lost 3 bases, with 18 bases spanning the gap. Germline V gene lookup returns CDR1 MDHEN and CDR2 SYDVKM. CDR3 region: CASRPLEGNPNQPQHF. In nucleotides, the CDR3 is TGTGCCAGCAGGCCTCTCGAGGGAAACCCCAATCAGCCCCAGCATTTT. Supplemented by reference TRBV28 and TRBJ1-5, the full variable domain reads DVKVTQSSRYLVKRTGEKVFLECVQDMDHENMFWYRQDPGLGLRLIYFSYDVKMKEKGDIPEGYSVSREKKERFSLILESASTNQTSMYLCASRPLEGNPNQPQHFGDGTRLSIL.